The 14 T cell receptor beta chains in this list originate from one sample, sequenced in a study of cytomegalovirus exposure and HLA in healthy donors. A multiplex PCR was run with 60 Vbeta primers and 13 Jbeta primers. Sequencing used immunoSEQ multiplex PCR; TCRdb keeps in-frame clones, though not all of them. The table records 90,000 to 120,000 clones, around 84% of them present only once. The sample taken for sequencing was PBMCs. The receptor set was obtained from a woman aged 18-29 years in good health and CMV-seronegative.

This clone was detected once. The V gene is TRBV28, the J gene TRBJ2-5, with a weak D call TRBD1 (5 bases). The J call is in doubt because the DNA end fits TRBJ2-7 better. Germline values: CDR1 MDHEN, CDR2 SYDVKM. The CDR3 sequence is 15 residues long. DNA of the CDR3: TGTGCCAGCAGCAAACCCCCCGCAGGGTTGAACGAGCAGTACTTC. This gives the protein CASSKPPAGLNEQYF.

The rearrangement links TRBV27 to TRBJ2-5; 7 nucleotides align to TRBD1. CDR3 length: 13 residues. Germline assignment: CDR1 MNHEY and CDR2 SMNVEV (reference sequence). Trimming at V came to 8 bases and at J to 3 bases, leaving 6 bases not matched to a gene. CDR3 loop: CASRQGKKETQYF. The CDR3 DNA is TGTGCCAGCCGACAGGGCAAAAAAGAGACCCAGTACTTC.

The chain combines TRBV4-1 with TRBJ2-7, with 7 bases identical to TRBD1. Germline V gives CDR1 MGHRA, CDR2 YSYEKL. CDR3 length: 14 residues. J lost 3 bases, V lost 1 base, and 3 bases had no gene match. CDR3 coding DNA: TGCGCCAGCAGCCAAGCCGGACAGGACTACGAGCAGTACTTC. This gives the protein CASSQAGQDYEQYF.

The rearrangement links TRBV19 to TRBJ2-7; tentative D call: TRBD1 (6 bases). The CDR3 covers 14 residues. The germline V and J ends were trimmed by 2 bases and 0 bases, with 8 bases remaining between them. CDR1 and CDR2 from the germline V gene are LNHDA and SQIVND (reference sequence). The CDR3 spells CASSIWDTSYEQYF. The CDR3 DNA follows: TGTGCCAGTAGTATATGGGACACCTCCTACGAGCAGTACTTC.

Turning to this clone: The same CDR3 is also encoded by other DNA sequences in this sample. This chain joins TRBV7-2 and TRBJ2-7; the D is unclear. Germline V gives CDR1 SGHTA, CDR2 FQGNSA. The CDR3 is 12 amino acids. The V gene lost 5 bases and the J gene lost 3 bases, with 8 bases spanning the gap. The CDR3 is CASSLTGYEQYF. CDR3 DNA: TGTGCCAGCAGCCTAACCGGCTACGAGCAGTACTTC. Drawing the rest from reference TRBV7-2 and TRBJ2-7, the complete variable domain is GAGVSQSPSNKVTEKGKDVELRCDPISGHTALYWYRQSLGQGLEFLIYFQGNSAPDKSGLPSDRFSAERTGGSVSTLTIQRTQQEDSAVYLCASSLTGYEQYFGPGTRLTVT.

The chain is built from TRBV7-8 and TRBJ2-1, with D maybe TRBD1 (5 bases). CDR1 and CDR2 (germline): SGHVS, FQNEAQ. V lost 1 base to trimming and J lost 0 bases, with 7 bases between them. This CDR3 contains 15 residues. CDR3 loop: CASSLGQGSYNEQFF. The CDR3 DNA follows: TGTGCCAGCAGCTTAGGCCAGGGCTCCTACAATGAGCAGTTCTTC. Full variable domain (outside the CDR3, taken from reference TRBV7-8 and TRBJ2-1): GAGVSQSPRYKVAKRGQDVALRCDPISGHVSLFWYQQALGQGPEFLTYFQNEAQLDKSGLPSDRFFAERPEGSVSTLKIQRTQQEDSAVYLCASSLGQGSYNEQFFGPGTRLTVL.

This clone turned up a few times. The rearrangement joins TRBV7-2 to TRBJ2-7; weak D call: TRBD2 (5 bases). The CDR3 has 14 amino acids. Germline V lookup: CDR1 SGHTA, CDR2 FQGNSA. Trimming left V 4 bases short and J 0 bases short, with 10 bases between. As DNA, the CDR3 is TGTGCCAGCAGCTACCCGGGAAGCTCCTACGAGCAGTACTTC. Its translation: CASSYPGSSYEQYF.

V usage is TRBV28 and J usage is TRBJ2-7; 9 bases agree with TRBD1. This CDR3 has 12 residues. Germline trimming cut 8 bases from V and 3 bases from J; bases unmatched to any gene: 2. CDR1 MDHEN and CDR2 SYDVKM come from the germline V gene. CDR3 nucleotide sequence: TGTGCCAGCGGGACAGGGCTCTACGAGCAGTACTTC. Its translation: CASGTGLYEQYF.

This clone has only a few counts. The chain couples TRBV6-1 to TRBJ2-7; D possibly corresponds to TRBD1 (5 bases). Germline V lookup: CDR1 MNHNS, CDR2 SASEGT. V lost 1 base to trimming and J lost 0 bases, with 10 bases between them. The CDR3 is made up of 15 amino acids. The DNA of the CDR3 is TGTGCCAGCAGTGAAGAAGGCAGGGCCTCCTACGAGCAGTACTTC. As protein: CASSEEGRASYEQYF.

The chain uses TRBV7-8 and TRBJ1-3; D is possibly TRBD1 (5 bases). V lost 3 bases and J 0 bases, leaving 9 bases between the germline ends. This CDR3 is built from 15 residues. Germline CDR1 reads SGHVS; CDR2 reads FQNEAQ. The CDR3 DNA is TGTGCCAGCAGCTTGGGGGGTTACTCTGGAAACACCATATATTTT. Its translation: CASSLGGYSGNTIYF.

The V call is TRBV6-1, the J call TRBJ1-1, with D perhaps TRBD1 (5 bases). The germline V gene encodes CDR1 MNHNS and CDR2 SASEGT. The CDR3 sequence is 14 residues long. The V end was cut by 5 bases, the J end by 4 bases, with 14 bases between. CDR3 sequence: CASSFVGLATEAFF. Here the CDR3 DNA reads TGTGCCAGCAGTTTTGTGGGACTGGCCACTGAAGCTTTCTTT.

The chain employs TRBV4-3 and TRBJ2-7; possibly TRBD1 for D (6 bases). This CDR3 contains 16 residues. V was cut by 0 bases and J by 0 bases, with 12 bases left in between. CDR1 is LGHNA and CDR2 is YSLEER in the germline V gene. CDR3 coding DNA: TGCGCCAGCAGCCAAGACAGGGGCAACCCCTCCTACGAGCAGTACTTC. Its translation is CASSQDRGNPSYEQYF.

The chain is built from TRBV4-1 and TRBJ2-7, with D perhaps TRBD1 (6 bases). The germline V gene encodes CDR1 MGHRA and CDR2 YSYEKL. Trimming stripped 0 bases from V and 4 bases from J, with 19 bases between. The CDR3 runs to 17 residues. The DNA for the CDR3 is TGCGCCAGCAGCCAAGATCCCCCGGCAGGGGTCAGATACGAGCAGTACTTC. Amino acids: CASSQDPPAGVRYEQYF.

DNA for the CDR3: TGTGCCAGCAGCTGGGGTGCGGGAGGGGACAATGAGCAGTTCTTC. It translates to CASSWGAGGDNEQFF. This chain joins TRBV5-4 and TRBJ2-1, with 9 bases lining up with TRBD2. CDR1 and CDR2 from the germline V gene are SGHNT and YYREEE (reference sequence). The CDR3 spans 15 residues. With V trimmed by 3 bases and J by 5 bases, 6 bases remained unmatched.